These 2 T cell receptor beta chains were all obtained from the same sample, sequenced in a study of T-cell memory formation after mild COVID-19. One entry per CDR3 protein, called by TCRdb with MiXCR from the 5' RACE reads. This sample has around 150,000 distinct CDR3 sequences, with around 15% found just once. The sequenced sample consisted of PBMCs or a T cell subset sorted from them (not recorded which). These receptors were taken from an adult woman who had mild COVID-19 (a few samples of this study predate the infection). Cell type and time point are not known.

This clonotype appeared a few times. The chain is built from TRBV4-3 and TRBJ2-1; no clear D gene. The CDR3 runs to 13 residues. The germline V gene encodes CDR1 LGHNA and CDR2 YSLEER. V lost 3 bases to trimming and J lost 4 bases, with 7 bases between them. The CDR3 sequence: CASSHIPYNEQFF. The CDR3 DNA follows: TGCGCCAGCAGCCATATCCCTTACAATGAGCAGTTCTTC.

This clonotype came up many times. The V call is TRBV5-1, the J call TRBJ2-7; D is undetermined. In germline, CDR1 is SGHRS, CDR2 YFSETQ. The CDR3 loop spans 15 amino acids. Trimming cost V 0 bases and J 2 bases, with 12 bases left between them. DNA of the CDR3: TGCGCCAGCAGCTTGGTCGGAGAAACAACCTACGAGCAGTACTTC. Protein sequence: CASSLVGETTYEQYF.